The 8 T cell receptor beta chains in this list originate from one sample, sequenced in a study of identical twins. TCRdb fed the 5' RACE reads into MiXCR, producing one record per CDR3 protein. The repertoire consists of about 660,000 distinct CDR3 sequences, with more than 6.5% occurring once and the leading ten covering 0.98%. The same sample was also studied in work on yellow fever vaccine responses in identical twins.

Sequencing input: PBMCs. These receptors were obtained from a woman aged 18-30 years in good health.

This clonotype was seen a few times. The CDR3 loop is CASSSPTGDPDTQYF. Written as DNA, the CDR3 is TGTGCCAGCAGTTCGCCAACAGGGGATCCAGATACGCAGTATTTT. The rearrangement links TRBV28 to TRBJ2-3; TRBD1 aligns across 7 bases. The germline V gene encodes CDR1 MDHEN and CDR2 SYDVKM. The V gene end was trimmed by 4 bases and the J gene end by 4 bases; junction bases not matched to a gene: 8. This CDR3 spans 15 amino acids.

This clonotype has at least ten counts. The rearrangement uses TRBV29-1 and TRBJ2-3; D gene uncertain. The CDR3 length is 13 residues. The V and J ends lost 2 bases and 2 bases respectively, with 8 bases between them. Germline V gene sequence: CDR1 SQVTM, CDR2 ANQGSEA. This CDR3 reads CSVEFADTDTQYF. The CDR3 nucleotides are TGCAGCGTTGAATTCGCGGACACAGATACGCAGTATTTT.

This clonotype has a count of ten or more. This chain links TRBV4-3 with TRBJ2-2, with D unresolved. The V end lost 4 bases, the J end lost 7 bases, and 13 bases lay between the germline ends. Per the germline V gene, CDR1 is LGHNA and CDR2 is YSLEER. This CDR3 has 14 residues. The CDR3 DNA sequence: TGCGCCAGCAGCCCAGGTGACGAGGTCGGGGAGCTGTTTTTT. Protein sequence: CASSPGDEVGELFF.

The rearrangement links TRBV24-1 to TRBJ1-2; 9 bases match TRBD1. V lost 2 bases, J lost 7 bases, and 10 bases stayed unmatched. Germline loops: CDR1 KGHDR, CDR2 SFDVKD. The CDR3 contains 16 residues. Here the CDR3 DNA reads TGTGCCACCAGTGATTCATCGACAGGGGGTCAAGGTGGCTACACCTTC. This gives the protein CATSDSSTGGQGGYTF.

The gene calls are TRBV5-6 and TRBJ2-7; no firm D call. The CDR3 totals 14 residues. Germline values: CDR1 SGHDT, CDR2 YYEEEE. Trimming removed 6 bases at V and 4 bases at J, with 17 bases between. The CDR3 nucleotides read TGTGCCAGCACCTCCACGCGCTTGGGGTACGAGCAGTACTTC. This translates into CASTSTRLGYEQYF.

This clonotype showed up just a few times. The chain joins TRBV28 to TRBJ2-3; the D call may be TRBD1 or TRBD2 (6 bases each). Germline CDR1 and CDR2: MDHEN and SYDVKM. The CDR3 covers 14 residues. The V gene lost 3 bases and the J gene lost 5 bases, with 12 bases spanning the gap. The CDR3, as DNA: TGTGCCAGCAGTTTTGGGGGGCGCCGAGATACGCAGTATTTT. Its protein is CASSFGGRRDTQYF. Full variable domain (outside the CDR3, taken from reference TRBV28 and TRBJ2-3): DVKVTQSSRYLVKRTGEKVFLECVQDMDHENMFWYRQDPGLGLRLIYFSYDVKMKEKGDIPEGYSVSREKKERFSLILESASTNQTSMYLCASSFGGRRDTQYFGPGTRLTVL.

This clonotype occurred a few times. V usage is TRBV9 and J usage is TRBJ2-3; TRBD2 matches 12 bases. CDR3 length: 19 amino acids. Unmatched junction bases numbered 13, after V lost 0 bases and J lost 5 bases. CDR1 SGDLS and CDR2 YYNGEE come from the germline V gene. The chain's CDR3 is CASSVGLAGDAQTRDTQYF. The CDR3 DNA sequence: TGTGCCAGCAGCGTAGGACTAGCGGGGGACGCACAAACCCGAGATACGCAGTATTTT.

Ten or more counts support this clonotype. The chain employs TRBV4-3 and TRBJ2-2; D is ambiguous. The germline V gene has CDR1 LGHNA and CDR2 YSLEER. The CDR3 totals 18 residues. Trimming left V 0 bases short and J 3 bases short, with 17 bases between. CDR3 DNA sequence: TGCGCCAGCAGCCAAGATTCAATGGCGGCCTCTCACACCGGGGAGCTGTTTTTT. This gives the protein CASSQDSMAASHTGELFF.